This TCR beta chain originates from a study of regulatory T cells in long-lasting Graves disease. General observations from the study: Sample size was small, which may have lowered accuracy.

The time point was: newly diagnosed GD, antithyroid drugs for less than 3 months. PBMCs were the source of the RNA used for TCR sequencing. In Xi'an, China, an endocrinology department was the source of patients. Of note for this clonotype: The target antigen is unknown. Possible read error: a much larger clone is one base away.

The CDR3 sequence is 13 residues long. CDR1 is DFQATT, CDR2 SNEGSKA, per germline (reference sequence). Sequencing libraries for TCR beta were prepared with iRepertoire HTBI primers and Arm-PCR of CDR3 regions. Per the study methods: From all samples, identification returned roughly 15 TRBJ and approximately 62 TRBV segments. TCRdb used MiXCR to reprocess the multiplex PCR reads, holding one entry per CDR3 protein. The V and J calls reflect TCRdb's pipeline rather than the authors' work. The sample consists of more than 350,000 distinct CDR3 sequences, 15% of them appearing once. In addition, the sample was reused for a study of T cells in Graves' hyperthyroidism and ophthalmopathy.

Sequencing was performed on peripheral blood mononuclear cells (PBMCs), taken at new diagnosis, from a patient treated with antithyroid drugs. This receptor was obtained from a woman between 25 and 40 years old with Graves disease. The chain is built from TRBV20-1 and TRBJ2-3; 8 nucleotides match TRBD1. The CDR3 coding sequence is TGCAGTATTGACAGGGGCCACACAGATACGCGGTATTTT. Encoded protein: CSIDRGHTDTRYF.